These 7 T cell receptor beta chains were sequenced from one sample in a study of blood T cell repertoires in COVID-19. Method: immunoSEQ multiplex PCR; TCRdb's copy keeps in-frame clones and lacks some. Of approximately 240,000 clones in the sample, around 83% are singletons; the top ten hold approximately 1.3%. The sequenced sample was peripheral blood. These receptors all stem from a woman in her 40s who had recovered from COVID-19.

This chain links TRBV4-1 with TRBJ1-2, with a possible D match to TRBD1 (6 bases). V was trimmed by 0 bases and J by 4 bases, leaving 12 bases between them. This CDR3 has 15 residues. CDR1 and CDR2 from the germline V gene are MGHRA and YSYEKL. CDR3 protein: CASSQDTTGSYGYTF. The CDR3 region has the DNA TGCGCCAGCAGCCAAGATACTACAGGGAGCTATGGCTACACCTTC.

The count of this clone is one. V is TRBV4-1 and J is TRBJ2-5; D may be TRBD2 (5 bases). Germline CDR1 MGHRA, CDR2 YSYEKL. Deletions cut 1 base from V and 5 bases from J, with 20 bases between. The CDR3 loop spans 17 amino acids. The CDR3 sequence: CASSQGSRDSRRETQYF. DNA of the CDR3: TGCGCCAGCAGCCAAGGAAGCCGGGATTCAAGGCGGGAGACCCAGTACTTC.

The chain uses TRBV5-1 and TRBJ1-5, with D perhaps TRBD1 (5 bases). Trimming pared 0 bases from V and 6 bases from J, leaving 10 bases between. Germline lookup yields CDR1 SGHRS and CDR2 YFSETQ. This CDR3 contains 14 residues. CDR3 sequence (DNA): TGCGCCAGCAGCTTGGTAGGGGAGGGTCAGCCCCAGCATTTT. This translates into CASSLVGEGQPQHF.

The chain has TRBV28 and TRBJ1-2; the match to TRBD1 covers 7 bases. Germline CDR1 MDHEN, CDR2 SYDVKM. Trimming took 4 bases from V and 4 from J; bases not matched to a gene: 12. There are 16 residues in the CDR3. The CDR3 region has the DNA TGTGCCAGCAGTTCCACGAGACAGGGTAGTGGCTATGGCTACACCTTC. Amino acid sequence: CASSSTRQGSGYGYTF.

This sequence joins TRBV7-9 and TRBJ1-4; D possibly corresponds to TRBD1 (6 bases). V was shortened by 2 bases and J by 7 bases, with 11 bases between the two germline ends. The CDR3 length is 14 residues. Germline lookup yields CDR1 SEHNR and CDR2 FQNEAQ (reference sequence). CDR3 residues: CASSLRGGGEKLFF. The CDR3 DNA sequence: TGTGCCAGCAGCTTAAGAGGGGGTGGTGAAAAACTGTTTTTT.

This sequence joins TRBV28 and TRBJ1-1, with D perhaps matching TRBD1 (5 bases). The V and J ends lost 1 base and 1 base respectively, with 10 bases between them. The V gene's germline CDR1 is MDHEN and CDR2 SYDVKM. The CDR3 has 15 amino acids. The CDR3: CASSLSGGWNTEAFF. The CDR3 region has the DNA TGTGCCAGCAGTTTATCCGGGGGATGGAACACTGAAGCTTTCTTT.

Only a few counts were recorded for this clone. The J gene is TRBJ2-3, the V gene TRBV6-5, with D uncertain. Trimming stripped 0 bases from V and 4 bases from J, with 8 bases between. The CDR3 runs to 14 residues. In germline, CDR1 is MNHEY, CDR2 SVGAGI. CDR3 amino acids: CASSYSIAADTQYF. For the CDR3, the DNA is TGTGCCAGCAGTTACTCGATAGCCGCAGATACGCAGTATTTT.